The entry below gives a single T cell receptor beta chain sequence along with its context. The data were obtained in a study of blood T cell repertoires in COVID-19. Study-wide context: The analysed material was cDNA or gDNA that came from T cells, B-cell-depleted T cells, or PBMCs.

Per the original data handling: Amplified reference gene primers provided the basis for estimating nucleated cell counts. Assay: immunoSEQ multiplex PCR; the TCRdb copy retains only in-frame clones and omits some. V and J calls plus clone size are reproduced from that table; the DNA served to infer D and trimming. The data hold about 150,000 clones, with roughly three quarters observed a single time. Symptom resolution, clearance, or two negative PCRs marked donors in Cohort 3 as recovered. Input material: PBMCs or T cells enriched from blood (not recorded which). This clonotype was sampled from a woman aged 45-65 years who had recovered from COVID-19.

CDR3 sequence: CASSRTAGGRSSYNEQFF. CDR3 nucleotides: TGTGCCAGCAGCCGGACTGCGGGGGGACGCTCCTCCTACAATGAGCAGTTCTTC. This rearrangement joins TRBV27 to TRBJ2-1, with 8 positions matching TRBD2. V shed 6 bases and J 0 bases; nucleotides not matched to a gene: 13. The CDR3 is made up of 18 amino acids. CDR1 and CDR2 (germline): MNHEY, SMNVEV (reference sequence).